The sequence of this T cell receptor (beta chain) was determined in a study of T cell responses to AZD1222 COVID-19 vaccine (dated by TCRdb to the early 2020s). Concerning the study at large: A total of 233 trial participants underwent TCR sequencing, of whom 207 had received two doses of AZD1222 and 26 had received two doses of the MenACWY control vaccine. Trial participants were enrolled into age subgroups of 18-55, 56-69 and 70-plus years, which contained approximately 150, 30 and 60 TCR-sequenced participants, respectively.

In regard to this clone: Which antigen it targets is not known. Per-base qualities were not stored, and no clone one base away is much larger.

V is shortened by 7 bases, J by 0 bases, and the region joining them spans 7 bases. The germline V gene gives CDR1 as SGHAT and CDR2 as FQNNGV. The CDR3 runs 13 amino acids, cysteine and phenylalanine included. The sequence is cut down to CDR3 DNA, 39 bases in frame from base 1. The CDR3 regions of human TCRbeta chains were analyzed by immunosequencing. The authors' pipeline ran thus. Repertoire TCRs were checked for matches against a reference library of SARS-CoV-2-specific TCRs that had been generated using the MIRA antigen-specificity platform. Breadth was defined as the fraction of unique TCRs that were SARS-CoV-2-associated, and depth was defined as the fraction of total T cells that were SARS-CoV-2-associated. Each spike-specific TCR was assigned to its reactive spike region and to a CD4 or CD8 class using the MIRA data. Log10-transformed breadth and depth values were compared by one-way ANOVA with Sidak's multiple comparisons tests. Sourced from immuneACCESS, this table was stored by TCRdb with only in-frame sequences that have V and J called. A share of the clones is absent; for the studies checked, an unresolved V gene accounts for under half, and the remainder has no known explanation. The V and J calls and clone size were taken over from that table, and D and trimming were inferred from the DNA. Counted in this sample were about 150,000 clones; about 90% of them appeared once. Together, the top ten hold about 5% of the sample.

The time point label corresponds to: baseline before first vaccination. The sample's treatment or condition label is to be understood as: meningococcal conjugate vaccine given as trial control. Vaccinee samples came from UK trials COV001 and COV002, including a single-blind randomized controlled phase 2/3 trial of AZD1222 (ChAdOx1 nCoV-19) in healthy adults. For TCRbeta chain sequencing, PBMC samples from trial participants were taken at day 0 and at day 28 after the second dose. Beyond this particular receptor, the publication reports: Reportedly, close to half of the unique spike-specific TCRs recognized epitopes lying outside the regions that are mutated in the B.1.351 and B.1.1.7 variants. Participants were mostly white British and included more females than males, and it was suggested by the authors that clonal diversity may have been underestimated. After two AZD1222 doses, both the breadth and the depth of spike-specific TCRs were significantly higher than at day 0 and than in MenACWY recipients. In the small 56-69-year group, the increase in depth fell short of significance, most likely because of low power. Vaccine-associated CD4 TCRs spanned the whole spike protein, with dominant responses in regions 160-218 and 743-854. Because no samples from the day 14 peak response were available, repertoires could be characterized only after the peak T cell response. Conclusions about previously exposed vaccinees are limited because only six or seven AZD1222 recipients were SARS-CoV-2 seropositive at baseline.

The chain was built from TRBV11-2 and TRBJ1-3; too little of a D gene remains to name it. This clonotype originated in an adult in good health. The source was peripheral blood, collected on day 0 of MenACWY control vaccination. The DNA is as follows: TGTGCCAGCACCCCTACCTCTGGAAACACCATATATTTT. Its protein reads: CASTPTSGNTIYF.